What follows is one T cell receptor beta chain and its context. The record originates from a study of memory CD4+ T cells and cytomegalovirus serostatus. Produced via immunoSEQ multiplex PCR; TCRdb's table is partial and in-frame only. The repertoire holds about 61,000 clones, with 75% to 90% as singletons. Single viable CD3+CD4+CD8-CD45RO+ cells were sorted as the memory CD4+ T cells. Germline CDR1 reads SNHLY; CDR2 reads FYNNEI. The V and J ends lost 3 bases and 7 bases, in that order; junction bases with no gene match: 4. This CDR3 spans 14 amino acids. The genes are TRBV2 and TRBJ1-5; TRBD1 matches 9 bases. The receptor was isolated from an adult in good health and CMV-seronegative. The material sequenced was memory CD4+ T cells from blood. The CDR3 is CASSEGQGGQPQHF. In nucleotides, the CDR3 is TGTGCCAGCAGTGAGGGACAGGGCGGGCAGCCCCAGCATTTT.